The 17 T cell receptor beta chains below all came from one sample that was sequenced in a study of blood T cell repertoires in COVID-19. Assay used: immunoSEQ multiplex PCR; TCRdb lists only in-frame clones, some missing. The repertoire holds 150,000 to 200,000 clones, with around 84% as singletons. The material sequenced was PBMCs or T cells enriched from blood (not recorded which). Receptor source: a man aged 50 or older who had recovered from COVID-19.

The chain recombines TRBV10-2 with TRBJ1-1; no clear D gene. The germline CDR1 and CDR2 sequences are WSHSY and SAAADI. Trimming removed 9 bases at V and 0 bases at J, with 14 bases between. The CDR3 totals 14 residues. The CDR3 loop reads CASSTAELNTEAFF. The CDR3 coding sequence is TGCGCCAGTTCCACAGCAGAATTGAACACTGAAGCTTTCTTT.

The V gene is TRBV5-1, the J gene TRBJ2-1; 10 bases map to TRBD2. This CDR3 comprises 15 residues. Per the germline V gene, CDR1 is SGHRS and CDR2 is YFSETQ. Trimming at V came to 6 bases and at J to 0 bases, leaving 3 bases not matched to a gene. The CDR3 is CASTPSGGSYNEQFF. DNA for the CDR3: TGCGCCAGCACCCCTAGCGGGGGCTCCTACAATGAGCAGTTCTTC. The full variable domain, with the rest looked up from reference TRBV5-1 and TRBJ2-1, is KAGVTQTPRYLIKTRGQQVTLSCSPISGHRSVSWYQQTPGQGLQFLFEYFSETQRNKGNFPGRFSGRQFSNSRSEMNVSTLELGDSALYLCASTPSGGSYNEQFFGPGTRLTVL.

This rearrangement joins TRBV29-1 to TRBJ1-2; 7 nucleotides match TRBD1. The junction had 3 bases not matched to a gene; V was cut back by 6 bases and J by 2 bases. The CDR3 consists of 12 residues. Germline CDR1 SQVTM, CDR2 ANQGSEA. CDR3 loop: CSVSTGNYGYTF. CDR3 coding DNA: TGCAGCGTCTCGACAGGGAACTATGGCTACACCTTC.

The genes are TRBV30 and TRBJ1-2; 8 bases fit TRBD1. The ends lost 4 bases at V and 5 bases at J; junction bases unmatched: 3. The CDR3 loop spans 12 amino acids. Germline-derived CDR1 and CDR2 are GTSNPN and SVGIG (reference sequence). This CDR3 is CAWNRGGYGYTF. The CDR3 region has the DNA TGTGCCTGGAACAGGGGGGGTTATGGCTACACCTTC.

The chain recombines TRBV11-2 with TRBJ2-3; maybe TRBD2 (6 bases). V gave up 3 bases and J gave up 6 bases, with 10 bases separating them. Germline lookup yields CDR1 SGHAT and CDR2 FQNNGV. This CDR3 is 13 amino acids long. The CDR3 DNA reads as TGTGCCAGCAGCTTGGGACTTGGCGATACGCAGTATTTT. Translated: CASSLGLGDTQYF.

CDR3 loop: CASSGISYEQYF. CDR3 bases: TGTGCCAGCTCAGGGATCTCCTACGAGCAGTACTTC. The V gene is TRBV11-2, the J gene TRBJ2-7; tentatively, D is TRBD1 (5 bases). Trimming left V 8 bases short and J 0 bases short, with 8 bases between. The CDR3 is 12 residues long. Germline V lookup: CDR1 SGHAT, CDR2 FQNNGV.

The table lists this clone with a count of one. This chain connects TRBV15 to TRBJ1-5; D gene ambiguous. The CDR3 spans 16 residues. Germline values: CDR1 LNHNV, CDR2 YYDKDF (reference sequence). V dropped 3 bases and J dropped 5 bases, with 17 bases sitting between them. The CDR3 is CATSSRGSNLDQPQHF. The CDR3 DNA follows: TGTGCCACCAGCAGCCGCGGGTCAAACTTGGATCAGCCCCAGCATTTT.

V gene TRBV18 combines with J gene TRBJ1-3; no firm D call. The V end lost 5 bases, the J end lost 4 bases, and 9 bases lay between the germline ends. The CDR3 is made up of 13 amino acids. CDR1 is KGHSH, CDR2 LQKENI, per germline. Here the CDR3 DNA reads TGTGCCAGCTCAAGATACACAGGAAACACCATATATTTT. Translating it yields CASSRYTGNTIYF.

The chain joins TRBV9 to TRBJ2-3; 7 nucleotides match TRBD1. The germline gives CDR1 SGDLS, CDR2 YYNGEE. The V segment lost 0 bases and the J segment 5 bases; nucleotides outside the gene matches: 3. This CDR3 comprises 14 residues. The CDR3 nucleotides are TGTGCCAGCAGCGTAGACAGGGGTCGAGATACGCAGTATTTT. It codes for CASSVDRGRDTQYF.

The chain couples TRBV5-1 to TRBJ1-4; D is possibly TRBD1 (5 bases). Germline CDR1 is SGHRS and CDR2 is YFSETQ. CDR3 size: 13 residues. Trimming removed 0 bases at V and 5 bases at J, with 5 bases between. The CDR3 loop is CASSLAGNEKLFF. CDR3 DNA: TGCGCCAGCAGCTTGGCAGGGAATGAAAAACTGTTTTTT. Looking up the rest from reference TRBV5-1 and TRBJ1-4 gives the full variable domain: KAGVTQTPRYLIKTRGQQVTLSCSPISGHRSVSWYQQTPGQGLQFLFEYFSETQRNKGNFPGRFSGRQFSNSRSEMNVSTLELGDSALYLCASSLAGNEKLFFGSGTQLSVL.

The chain's CDR3 is CASSVMGQSSYNEQFF. In DNA, the CDR3 is TGTGCCAGCAGCGTGATGGGCCAGAGCTCCTACAATGAGCAGTTCTTC. The chain joins TRBV9 to TRBJ2-1; D is unclear. The CDR3 totals 16 residues. Germline lookup yields CDR1 SGDLS and CDR2 YYNGEE. V lost 2 bases and J 0 bases, leaving 12 bases between the germline ends.

The chain recombines TRBV14 with TRBJ1-3, with D tentatively TRBD1 (5 bases). This CDR3 region has 16 residues. Germline-derived CDR1 and CDR2 are SGHDN and FVKESK. V dropped 3 bases and J dropped 3 bases, with 15 bases sitting between them. The CDR3, as DNA: TGTGCCAGCAGCCAGTTGGCAGGGTCGGGTGGAAACACCATATATTTT. Translating gives CASSQLAGSGGNTIYF.

A remark on this clone: Different DNA sequences within this sample yield the same CDR3. The chain is built from TRBV29-1 and TRBJ2-1; the match to TRBD2 covers 11 bases. The CDR3 runs 13 residues. Germline values: CDR1 SQVTM, CDR2 ANQGSEA. The J segment lost 8 bases and the V segment lost 6 bases, leaving 6 bases of the junction unmatched. CDR3 amino acids: CSVGTSGGDEQFF. Here the CDR3 DNA reads TGCAGCGTGGGTACTAGCGGGGGCGATGAGCAGTTCTTC.

The V call is TRBV6-6, the J call TRBJ2-7; TRBD1 matches 7 bases. Germline loops: CDR1 MNHNY, CDR2 SVGAGI (reference sequence). This CDR3 is built from 15 residues. V dropped 1 base and J dropped 7; count of bases not matched to a gene: 10. In nucleotides, the CDR3 is TGTGCCAGCAGTTACTTTCCAACTCCGGGACAGGAGCAGTACTTC. Translation gives CASSYFPTPGQEQYF.

The V gene is TRBV2, the J gene TRBJ2-7; no firm D call. Trimming removed 3 bases at V and 6 bases at J, with 12 bases between. Germline V lookup: CDR1 SNHLY, CDR2 FYNNEI. This CDR3 spans 13 amino acids. In nucleotides, the CDR3 is TGTGCCAGCAGTGATGATGGCGGCAGCGAGCAGTACTTC. It yields the protein CASSDDGGSEQYF. The full variable domain, its missing parts supplied by reference TRBV2 and TRBJ2-7, is EPEVTQTPSHQVTQMGQEVILRCVPISNHLYFYWYRQILGQKVEFLVSFYNNEISEKSEIFDDQFSVERPDGSNFTLKIRSTKLEDSAMYFCASSDDGGSEQYFGPGTRLTVT.

This clone has a handful of counts. The CDR3 is CATHRGDIHNYGYTF. CDR3 in DNA: TGTGCCACTCATCGAGGGGACATTCATAACTATGGCTACACCTTC. The chain recombines TRBV19 with TRBJ1-2, with D perhaps TRBD1 (6 bases). The length of the CDR3 is 15 residues. Germline V lookup: CDR1 LNHDA, CDR2 SQIVND (reference sequence). Trimming cost V 10 bases and J 1 base, with 19 bases left between them.

This chain links TRBV5-4 with TRBJ2-1; a possible D gene is TRBD1 (6 bases). The CDR3 is 15 residues long. The V and J ends lost 3 bases and 0 bases respectively, with 10 bases between them. Germline CDR1 is SGHNT and CDR2 is YYREEE (reference sequence). CDR3 loop: CASSSDRSSYNEQFF. The CDR3 DNA reads as TGTGCCAGCAGCTCCGACAGGAGCTCCTACAATGAGCAGTTCTTC.